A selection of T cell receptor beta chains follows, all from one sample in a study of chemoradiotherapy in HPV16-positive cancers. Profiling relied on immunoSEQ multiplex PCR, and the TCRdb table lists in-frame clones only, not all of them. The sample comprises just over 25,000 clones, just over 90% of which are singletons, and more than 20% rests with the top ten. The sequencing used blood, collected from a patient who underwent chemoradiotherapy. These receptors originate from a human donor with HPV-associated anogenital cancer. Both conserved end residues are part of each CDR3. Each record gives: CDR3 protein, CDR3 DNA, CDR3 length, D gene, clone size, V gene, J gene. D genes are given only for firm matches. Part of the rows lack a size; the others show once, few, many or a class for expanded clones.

CASGLTGEREAFF	TGTGCTAGTGGTCTCACAGGGGAAAGAGAAGCTTTCTTT	13	TRBD1	.	TRBV12-5	TRBJ1-1
CASSPWDRADGYTF	TGTGCCAGCAGTCCATGGGACAGGGCTGATGGCTACACCTTC	14	TRBD1	.	TRBV6-6	TRBJ1-2
CAISESKGEGNQPQHF	TGTGCCATCAGTGAGTCAAAGGGGGAGGGCAATCAGCCCCAGCATTTT	16	.	.	TRBV10-3	TRBJ1-5
CASSLLRGLAYEQYF	TGTGCCAGCAGTTTATTACGGGGGCTGGCCTACGAGCAGTACTTC	15	.	.	TRBV28	TRBJ2-7
CASSYLPAGNYGYTF	TGTGCCAGCAGTTACCTCCCGGCTGGGAACTATGGCTACACCTTC	15	.	.	TRBV6-6	TRBJ1-2
CASSSDRGRSTDTQYF	TGTGCCAGCTCATCAGACAGGGGGAGGTCCACAGATACGCAGTATTTT	16	TRBD1	once	TRBV18	TRBJ2-3
CASSLGQGKVYNEQYF	TGTGCCAGCAGCTTAGGACAGGGAAAGGTCTATAACGAGCAGTACTTC	16	TRBD1	.	TRBV7-9	TRBJ2-7
CASSPGRGEKLFF	TGTGCCAGCTCACCGGGACGGGGTGAAAAACTGTTTTTT	13	.	few	TRBV18	TRBJ1-4
CASSTLQGQETQYF	TGCGCCAGCAGTACCTTACAGGGCCAAGAGACCCAGTACTTC	14	.	.	TRBV5-1	TRBJ2-5
CASTTWTGANTGELFF	TGTGCCAGCACCACCTGGACAGGCGCGAACACCGGGGAGCTGTTTTTT	16	TRBD1	.	TRBV7-8	TRBJ2-2
CASSVSGLSYGYTF	TGTGCCAGCAGCGTATCGGGGCTTAGCTATGGCTACACCTTC	14	.	once	TRBV9	TRBJ1-2
CASSDTTLGEQYF	TGCGCCAGCAGTGACACCACCCTCGGCGAGCAGTACTTC	13	.	.	TRBV10-1	TRBJ2-7
CASSEYRREGLGYEQYF	TGTGCCAGCAGTGAATATCGGAGGGAGGGGCTGGGCTACGAGCAGTACTTC	17	TRBD2	.	TRBV25-1	TRBJ2-7
CASSFRVGTNTGELFF	TGTGCCAGCAGCTTTCGTGTAGGGACGAACACCGGGGAGCTGTTTTTT	16	.	.	TRBV7-8	TRBJ2-2
CASSLSPSSVFNEQFF	TGTGCCAGCAGTTTATCGCCTAGCAGTGTGTTCAATGAGCAGTTCTTC	16	.	once	TRBV27	TRBJ2-1
CASSFGTLRTEAFF	TGTGCCAGCAGCTTTGGGACCTTGAGGACTGAAGCTTTCTTT	14	.	.	TRBV7-9	TRBJ1-1
CASTPGAGPLQAVSF	TGTGCCAGCACCCCGGGGGCAGGGCCCCTCCAGGCAGTGTCCTTC	15	.	.	TRBV2	TRBJ2-7
CASSISANTEAFF	TGTGCCAGTAGTATCTCGGCAAACACTGAAGCTTTCTTT	13	.	.	TRBV19	TRBJ1-1
CASSLEGTLTTGELFF	TGCGCCAGCAGCTTGGAGGGGACTCTTACTACCGGGGAGCTGTTTTTT	16	.	.	TRBV5-1	TRBJ2-2
CASSPESTLHTQYF	TGCGCCAGCAGCCCGGAGTCGACCCTGCATACGCAGTATTTT	14	.	.	TRBV4-3	TRBJ2-3
CASSPRVSGANVLTF	TGTGCCAGCAGCCCCCGAGTCTCTGGGGCCAACGTCCTGACTTTC	15	.	few	TRBV6-5	TRBJ2-6
CASSLDWPGGGGELFF	TGTGCCAGCAGCTTAGATTGGCCAGGGGGCGGCGGGGAGCTGTTTTTT	16	TRBD1	.	TRBV7-9	TRBJ2-2
CAWSGGEGETQYF	TGTGCCTGGAGTGGGGGGGAAGGCGAGACCCAGTACTTC	13	.	.	TRBV30	TRBJ2-5
CASSLVRNTEAFF	TGCGCCAGCAGCTTGGTACGAAACACTGAAGCTTTCTTT	13	.	.	TRBV5-1	TRBJ1-1
CASSPVFPGELFF	TGTGCCAGCAGTCCCGTCTTCCCCGGGGAGCTGTTTTTT	13	.	.	TRBV27	TRBJ2-2
CASSFGTGVKPQHF	TGTGCCAGCAGTTTCGGGACAGGTGTCAAGCCCCAGCATTTT	14	TRBD1	.	TRBV28	TRBJ1-5
CASSDPGQATGYSNQPQHF	TGTGCCAGCAGTGACCCGGGACAGGCGACCGGATATAGCAATCAGCCCCAGCATTTT	19	TRBD1	.	TRBV6-1	TRBJ1-5
CASSQLPGQNYGYTF	TGCGCCAGCAGTCAACTTCCGGGACAGAACTATGGCTACACCTTC	15	TRBD1	.	TRBV23-1	TRBJ1-2
CASRLAGGVTSLSTEAFF	TGTGCCAGCAGATTAGCAGGGGGCGTTACTTCGCTGAGCACTGAAGCTTTCTTT	18	TRBD1	.	TRBV6-4	TRBJ1-1
CASSYAGGARYNEQFF	TGTGCCAGCAGCTATGCAGGGGGGGCCCGCTACAATGAGCAGTTCTTC	16	.	.	TRBV7-2	TRBJ2-1
CASSIGGGAYEQYF	TGTGCCAGTAGTATAGGAGGAGGGGCCTACGAGCAGTACTTC	14	.	.	TRBV19	TRBJ2-7
CASSQGRGGTDTQYF	TGTGCCAGCAGCCAGGGGCGGGGGGGCACAGATACGCAGTATTTT	15	TRBD2	.	TRBV5-4	TRBJ2-3
CATSRDRRGTEAFF	TGTGCCACCAGCAGAGATAGGCGGGGCACTGAAGCTTTCTTT	14	.	.	TRBV15	TRBJ1-1
CASSREVPGAIYGYTF	TGCGCCAGCAGCAGGGAGGTGCCAGGGGCTATCTATGGCTACACCTTC	16	.	.	TRBV5-1	TRBJ1-2
CASSLGGDRGSYEQYF	TGTGCCAGCAGCTTGGGGGGGGACAGGGGCTCCTACGAGCAGTACTTC	16	TRBD1	.	TRBV5-6	TRBJ2-7
CASSYSIGRTDTQYF	TGTGCCAGCAGTTACTCGATAGGTCGCACAGATACGCAGTATTTT	15	.	.	TRBV6-5	TRBJ2-3
CASTPTDSNQPQHF	TGTGCCAGCACCCCGACAGATAGCAATCAGCCCCAGCATTTT	14	.	.	TRBV7-8	TRBJ1-5
CASSRPGAGNQPQHF	TGTGCCAGCAGTCGTCCAGGGGCGGGCAATCAGCCCCAGCATTTT	15	.	.	TRBV28	TRBJ1-5
CASSPDRGGMEKLFF	TGTGCCAGCAGTCCTGACCGGGGGGGAATGGAAAAACTGTTTTTT	15	.	.	TRBV27	TRBJ1-4
CASSSAGVPDTQYF	TGTGCCAGCAGCTCTGCGGGAGTCCCAGATACGCAGTATTTT	14	TRBD2	.	TRBV7-8	TRBJ2-3
CASSEGLAGVKANTGELFF	TGCGCCAGCAGCGAGGGACTAGCGGGAGTTAAGGCGAACACCGGGGAGCTGTTTTTT	19	TRBD2	.	TRBV5-1	TRBJ2-2
CASSESEGQSSFYGYTF	TGCGCCAGCAGTGAGTCGGAGGGACAGTCTAGTTTCTATGGCTACACCTTC	17	TRBD1	once	TRBV10-1	TRBJ1-2
CASRGDGYEQYF	TGCGCCAGCAGGGGGGATGGGTACGAGCAGTACTTC	12	.	.	TRBV5-1	TRBJ2-7
CASGRVGGAQGAFF	TGTGCCAGTGGAAGGGTAGGGGGCGCACAGGGAGCTTTCTTT	14	TRBD1	.	TRBV19	TRBJ1-1
CASSRGEGRINEKLFF	TGCGCCAGCAGCCGGGGAGAGGGACGGATTAATGAAAAACTGTTTTTT	16	.	.	TRBV5-1	TRBJ1-4
CAISESIRAPQYF	TGTGCCATCAGTGAGTCGATAAGGGCTCCCCAGTACTTC	13	.	.	TRBV10-3	TRBJ2-5
CASRTRDRGADTQYF	TGTGCCAGTAGGACCCGGGACAGGGGGGCAGATACGCAGTATTTT	15	TRBD1	.	TRBV19	TRBJ2-3
CASSVAGTTDYEQYF	TGTGCCAGCAGTGTTGCCGGGACGACGGACTACGAGCAGTACTTC	15	.	.	TRBV2	TRBJ2-7
CASIPQGVGNTIYF	TGTGCCAGCATTCCACAGGGAGTCGGAAACACCATATATTTT	14	.	.	TRBV6-6	TRBJ1-3